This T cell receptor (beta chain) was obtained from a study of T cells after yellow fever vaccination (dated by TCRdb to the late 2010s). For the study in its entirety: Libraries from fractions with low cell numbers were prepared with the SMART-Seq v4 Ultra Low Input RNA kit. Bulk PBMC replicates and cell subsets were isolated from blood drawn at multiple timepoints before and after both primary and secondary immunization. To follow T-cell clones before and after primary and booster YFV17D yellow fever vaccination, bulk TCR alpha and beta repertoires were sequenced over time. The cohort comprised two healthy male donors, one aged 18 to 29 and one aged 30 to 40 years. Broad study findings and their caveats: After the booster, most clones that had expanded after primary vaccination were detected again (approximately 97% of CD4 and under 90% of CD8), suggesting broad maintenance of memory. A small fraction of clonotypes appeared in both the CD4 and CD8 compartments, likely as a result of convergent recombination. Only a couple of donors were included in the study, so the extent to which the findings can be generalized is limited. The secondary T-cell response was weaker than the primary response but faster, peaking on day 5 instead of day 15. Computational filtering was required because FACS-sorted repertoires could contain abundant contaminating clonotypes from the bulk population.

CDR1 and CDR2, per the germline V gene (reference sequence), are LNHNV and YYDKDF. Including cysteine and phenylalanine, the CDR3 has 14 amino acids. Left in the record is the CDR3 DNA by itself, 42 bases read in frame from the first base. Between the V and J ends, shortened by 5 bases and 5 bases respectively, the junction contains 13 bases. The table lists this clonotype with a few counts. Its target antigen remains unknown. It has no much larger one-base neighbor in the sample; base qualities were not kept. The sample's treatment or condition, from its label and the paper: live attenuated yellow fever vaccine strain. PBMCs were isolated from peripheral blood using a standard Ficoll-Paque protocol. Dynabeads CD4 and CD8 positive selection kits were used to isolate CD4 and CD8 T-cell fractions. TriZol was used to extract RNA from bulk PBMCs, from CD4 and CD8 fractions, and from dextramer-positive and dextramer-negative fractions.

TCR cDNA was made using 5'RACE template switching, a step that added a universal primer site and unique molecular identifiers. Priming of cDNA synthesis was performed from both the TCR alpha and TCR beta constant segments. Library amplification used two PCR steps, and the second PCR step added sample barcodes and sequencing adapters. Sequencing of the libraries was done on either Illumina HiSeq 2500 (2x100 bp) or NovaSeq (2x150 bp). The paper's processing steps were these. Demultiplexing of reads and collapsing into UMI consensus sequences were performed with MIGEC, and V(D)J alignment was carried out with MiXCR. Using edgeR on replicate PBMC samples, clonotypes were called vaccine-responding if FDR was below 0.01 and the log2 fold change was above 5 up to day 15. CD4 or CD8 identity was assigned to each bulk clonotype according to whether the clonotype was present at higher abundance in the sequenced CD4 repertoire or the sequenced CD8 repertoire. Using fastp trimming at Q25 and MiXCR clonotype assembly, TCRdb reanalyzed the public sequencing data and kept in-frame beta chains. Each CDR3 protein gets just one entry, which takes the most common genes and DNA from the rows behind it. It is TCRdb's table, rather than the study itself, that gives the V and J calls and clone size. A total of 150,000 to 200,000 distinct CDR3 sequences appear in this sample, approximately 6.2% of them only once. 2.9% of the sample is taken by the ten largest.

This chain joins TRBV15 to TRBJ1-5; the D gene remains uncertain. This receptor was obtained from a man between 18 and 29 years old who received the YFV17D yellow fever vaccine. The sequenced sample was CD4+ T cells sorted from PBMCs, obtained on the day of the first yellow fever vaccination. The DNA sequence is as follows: TGTGCCACCAGCTGGACTGATGGATATCAGCCCCAGCATTTT. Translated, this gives CATSWTDGYQPQHF. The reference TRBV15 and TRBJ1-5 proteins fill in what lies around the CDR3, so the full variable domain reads DAMVIQNPRYQVTQFGKPVTLSCSQTLNHNVMYWYQQKSSQAPKLLFHYYDKDFNNEADTPDNFQSRRPNTSFCFLDIRSPGLGDTAMYLCATSWTDGYQPQHFGDGTRLSIL.